The source of this T cell receptor (beta chain) is a study of early T cells in non-severe SARS-CoV-2 infection. This CDR3 spans 14 amino acids. Germline V gene data show CDR1 as LNHNV and CDR2 as YYDKDF (reference sequence). V dropped 7 bases and J dropped 8 bases, with 15 bases sitting between them. In its sample, this clonotype was seen many times. In the library, individual cDNA molecules carried attached unique molecular identifiers. Using its own MiXCR run on the 5' RACE reads, TCRdb lists one record per CDR3 protein. The sample yields about 90,000 distinct CDR3 sequences, approximately 12% seen once.

Sequenced material: whole blood, taken at baseline. The chain links TRBV15 to TRBJ1-6; maybe TRBD1 (5 bases). This TCR was recovered from an adult who was a healthcare worker with PCR-confirmed SARS-CoV-2 infection or an uninfected control (not recorded which). CDR3 nucleotides: TGTGCCACCACCCACGGGGGGGGAGATTCACCCCTCCACTTT. It encodes CATTHGGGDSPLHF.